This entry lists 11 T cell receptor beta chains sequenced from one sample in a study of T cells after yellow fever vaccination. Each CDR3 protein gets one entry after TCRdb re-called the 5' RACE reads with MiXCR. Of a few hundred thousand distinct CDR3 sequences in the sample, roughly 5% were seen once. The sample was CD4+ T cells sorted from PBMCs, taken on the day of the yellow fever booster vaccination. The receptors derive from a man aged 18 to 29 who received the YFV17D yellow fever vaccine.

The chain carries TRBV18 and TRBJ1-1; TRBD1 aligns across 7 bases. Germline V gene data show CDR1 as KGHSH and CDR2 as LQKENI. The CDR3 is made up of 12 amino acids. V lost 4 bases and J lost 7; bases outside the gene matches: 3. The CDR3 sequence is CASSQGQVEAFF. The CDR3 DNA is TGTGCCAGCTCACAAGGACAGGTTGAAGCTTTCTTT.

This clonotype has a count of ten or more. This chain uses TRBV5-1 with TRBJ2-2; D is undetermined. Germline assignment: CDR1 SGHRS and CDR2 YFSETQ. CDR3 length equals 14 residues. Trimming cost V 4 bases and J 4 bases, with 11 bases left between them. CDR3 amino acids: CASSLASGTGELFF. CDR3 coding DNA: TGCGCCAGCAGCCTCGCTAGTGGCACCGGGGAGCTGTTTTTT.

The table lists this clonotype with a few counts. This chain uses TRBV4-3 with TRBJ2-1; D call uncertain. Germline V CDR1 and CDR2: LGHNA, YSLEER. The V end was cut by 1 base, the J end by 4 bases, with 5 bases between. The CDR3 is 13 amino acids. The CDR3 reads CASSQAAYNEQFF. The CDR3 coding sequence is TGCGCCAGCAGCCAAGCCGCATACAATGAGCAGTTCTTC.

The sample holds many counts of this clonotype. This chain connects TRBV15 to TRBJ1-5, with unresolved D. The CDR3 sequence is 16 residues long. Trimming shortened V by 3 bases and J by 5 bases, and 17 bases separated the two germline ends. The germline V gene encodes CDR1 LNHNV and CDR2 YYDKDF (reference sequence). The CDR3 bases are TGTGCCACCAGCAGTGGCCTCTGGCAGATCTATCAGCCCCAGCATTTT. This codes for CATSSGLWQIYQPQHF.

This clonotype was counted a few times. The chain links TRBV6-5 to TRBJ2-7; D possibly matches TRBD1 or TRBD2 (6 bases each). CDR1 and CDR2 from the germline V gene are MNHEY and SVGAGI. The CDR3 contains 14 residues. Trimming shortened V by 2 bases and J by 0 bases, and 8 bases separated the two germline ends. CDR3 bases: TGTGCCAGCAGTTACAGGGGGGCCTCCTACGAGCAGTACTTC. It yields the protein CASSYRGASYEQYF.

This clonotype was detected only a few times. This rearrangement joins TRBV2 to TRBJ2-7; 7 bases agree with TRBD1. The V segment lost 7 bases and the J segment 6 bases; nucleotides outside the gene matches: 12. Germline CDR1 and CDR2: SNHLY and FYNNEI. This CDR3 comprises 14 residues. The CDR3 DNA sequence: TGTGCCAGCAAGGAGGACAGGTTCTCATCCGAGCAGTACGTC. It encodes CASKEDRFSSEQYV.

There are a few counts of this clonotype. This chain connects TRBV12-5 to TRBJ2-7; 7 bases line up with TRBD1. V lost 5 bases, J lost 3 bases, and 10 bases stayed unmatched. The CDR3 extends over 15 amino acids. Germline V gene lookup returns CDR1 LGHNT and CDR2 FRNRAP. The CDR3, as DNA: TGTGCTAGTGGTCGGTACCCCGGGACAGACTACGAGCAGTACTTC. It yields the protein CASGRYPGTDYEQYF. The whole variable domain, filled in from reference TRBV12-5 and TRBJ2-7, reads DARVTQTPRHKVTEMGQEVTMRCQPILGHNTVFWYRQTMMQGLELLAYFRNRAPLDDSGMPKDRFSAEMPDATLATLKIQPSEPRDSAVYFCASGRYPGTDYEQYFGPGTRLTVT.

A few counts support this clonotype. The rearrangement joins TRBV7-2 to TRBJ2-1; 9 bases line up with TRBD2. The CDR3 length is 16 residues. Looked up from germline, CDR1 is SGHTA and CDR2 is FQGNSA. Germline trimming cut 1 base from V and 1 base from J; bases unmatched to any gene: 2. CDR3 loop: CASSLGSGGSYNEQFF. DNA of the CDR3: TGTGCCAGCAGCTTAGGTAGCGGGGGATCCTACAATGAGCAGTTCTTC. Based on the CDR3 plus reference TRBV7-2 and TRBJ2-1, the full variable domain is GAGVSQSPSNKVTEKGKDVELRCDPISGHTALYWYRQSLGQGLEFLIYFQGNSAPDKSGLPSDRFSAERTGGSVSTLTIQRTQQEDSAVYLCASSLGSGGSYNEQFFGPGTRLTVL.

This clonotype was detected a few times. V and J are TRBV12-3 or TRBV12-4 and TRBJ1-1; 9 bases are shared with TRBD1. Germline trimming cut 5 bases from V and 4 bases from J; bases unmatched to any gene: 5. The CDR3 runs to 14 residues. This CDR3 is CASSKVTGGTEAFF. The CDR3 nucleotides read TGTGCCAGCAGTAAAGTGACAGGGGGCACTGAAGCTTTCTTT.

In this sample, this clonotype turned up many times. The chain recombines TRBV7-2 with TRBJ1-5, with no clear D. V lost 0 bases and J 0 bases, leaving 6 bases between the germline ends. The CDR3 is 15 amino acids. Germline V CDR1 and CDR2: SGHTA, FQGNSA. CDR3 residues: CASSLAGNSNQPQHF. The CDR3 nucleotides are TGTGCCAGCAGCTTAGCAGGGAATAGCAATCAGCCCCAGCATTTT.

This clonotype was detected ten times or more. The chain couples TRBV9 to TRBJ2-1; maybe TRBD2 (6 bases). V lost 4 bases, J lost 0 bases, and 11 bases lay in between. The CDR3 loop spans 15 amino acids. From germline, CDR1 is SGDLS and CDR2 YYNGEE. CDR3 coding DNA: TGTGCCAGCAGCCAAGAGGACTACTCCTACAATGAGCAGTTCTTC. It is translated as CASSQEDYSYNEQFF.